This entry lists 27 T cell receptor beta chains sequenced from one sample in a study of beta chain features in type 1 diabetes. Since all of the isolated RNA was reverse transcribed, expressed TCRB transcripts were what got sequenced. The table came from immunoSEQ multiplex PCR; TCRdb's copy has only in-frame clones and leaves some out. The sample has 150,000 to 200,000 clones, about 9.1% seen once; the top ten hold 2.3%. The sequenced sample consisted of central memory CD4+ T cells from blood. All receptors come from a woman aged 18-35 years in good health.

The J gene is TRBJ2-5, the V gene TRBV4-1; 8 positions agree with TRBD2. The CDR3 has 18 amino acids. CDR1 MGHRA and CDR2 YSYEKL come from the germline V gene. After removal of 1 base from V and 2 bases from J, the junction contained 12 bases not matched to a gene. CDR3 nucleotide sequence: TGCGCCAGCAGCCAAGCGACGGCACTAGCGGAGCTTCAAGAGACCCAGTACTTC. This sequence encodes CASSQATALAELQETQYF.

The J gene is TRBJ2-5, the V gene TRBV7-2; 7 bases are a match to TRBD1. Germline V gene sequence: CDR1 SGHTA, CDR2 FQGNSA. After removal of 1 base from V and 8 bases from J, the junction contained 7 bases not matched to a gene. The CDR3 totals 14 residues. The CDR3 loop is CASSLGQGQRTQYF. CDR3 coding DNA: TGTGCCAGCAGCTTAGGACAGGGCCAGAGAACCCAGTACTTC.

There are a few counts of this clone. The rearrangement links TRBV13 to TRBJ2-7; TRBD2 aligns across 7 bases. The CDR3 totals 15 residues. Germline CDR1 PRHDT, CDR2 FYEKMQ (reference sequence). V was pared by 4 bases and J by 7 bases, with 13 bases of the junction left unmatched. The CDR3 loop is CASSYWGTIGLEQYF. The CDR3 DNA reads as TGTGCCAGCAGCTATTGGGGGACTATCGGTCTTGAGCAGTACTTC.

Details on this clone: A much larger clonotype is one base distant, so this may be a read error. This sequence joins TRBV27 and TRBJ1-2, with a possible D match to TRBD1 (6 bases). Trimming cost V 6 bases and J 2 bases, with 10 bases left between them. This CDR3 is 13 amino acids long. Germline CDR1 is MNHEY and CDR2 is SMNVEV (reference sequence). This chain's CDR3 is CASSPQGNYGYTF. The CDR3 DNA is TGTGCCAGCAGCCCCCAGGGGAACTATGGCTACACCTTC.

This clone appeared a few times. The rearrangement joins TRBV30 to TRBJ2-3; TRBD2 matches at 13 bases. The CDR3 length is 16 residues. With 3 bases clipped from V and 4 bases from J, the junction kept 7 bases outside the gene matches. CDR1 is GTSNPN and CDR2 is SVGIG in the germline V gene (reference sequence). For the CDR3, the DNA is TGTGCCTGGAGCCGGACTAGCGGGAGCATGGCAGATACGCAGTATTTT. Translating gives CAWSRTSGSMADTQYF.

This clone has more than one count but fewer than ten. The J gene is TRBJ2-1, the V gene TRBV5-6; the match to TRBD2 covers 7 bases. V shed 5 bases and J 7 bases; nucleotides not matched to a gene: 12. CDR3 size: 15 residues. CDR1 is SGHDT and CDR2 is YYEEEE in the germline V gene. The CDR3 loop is CASRIGSGAGNEQFF. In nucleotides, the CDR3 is TGTGCCAGCAGAATAGGTAGCGGAGCGGGGAATGAGCAGTTCTTC.

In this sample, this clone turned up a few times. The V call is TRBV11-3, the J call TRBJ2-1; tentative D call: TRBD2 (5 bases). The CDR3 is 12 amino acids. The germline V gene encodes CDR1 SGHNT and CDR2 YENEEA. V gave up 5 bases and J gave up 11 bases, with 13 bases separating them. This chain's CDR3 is CASSRNSDKQFF. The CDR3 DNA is TGTGCCAGCAGCCGTAATAGCGACAAGCAGTTCTTC. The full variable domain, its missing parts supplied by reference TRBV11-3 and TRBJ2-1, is EAGVVQSPRYKIIEKKQPVAFWCNPISGHNTLYWYLQNLGQGPELLIRYENEEAVDDSQLPKDRFSAERLKGVDSTLKIQPAELGDSAVYLCASSRNSDKQFFGPGTRLTVL.

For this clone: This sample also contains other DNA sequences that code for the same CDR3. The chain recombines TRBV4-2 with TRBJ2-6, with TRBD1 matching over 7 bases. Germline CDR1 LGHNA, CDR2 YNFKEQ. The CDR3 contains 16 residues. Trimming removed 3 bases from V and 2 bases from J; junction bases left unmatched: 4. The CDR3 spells CASSQRQGPGANVLTF. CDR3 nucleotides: TGTGCCAGCAGCCAGAGACAGGGTCCTGGGGCCAACGTCCTGACTTTC.

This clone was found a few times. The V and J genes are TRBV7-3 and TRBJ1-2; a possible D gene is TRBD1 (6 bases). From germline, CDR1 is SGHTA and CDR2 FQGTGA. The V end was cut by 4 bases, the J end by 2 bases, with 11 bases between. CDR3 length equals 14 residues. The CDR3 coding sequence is TGTGCCAGCAGCTCATCAGGGGTGAACTATGGCTACACCTTC. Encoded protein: CASSSSGVNYGYTF.

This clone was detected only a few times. CDR3 sequence (DNA): TGTGCCAGCAGCCCCACTCCCCGTAGCACAGATACGCAGTATTTT. It is translated as CASSPTPRSTDTQYF. The chain is built from TRBV5-6 and TRBJ2-3; D unclear. CDR1 is SGHDT, CDR2 YYEEEE, per germline. The CDR3 is 15 amino acids. Trimming shortened V by 4 bases and J by 0 bases, and 12 bases separated the two germline ends.

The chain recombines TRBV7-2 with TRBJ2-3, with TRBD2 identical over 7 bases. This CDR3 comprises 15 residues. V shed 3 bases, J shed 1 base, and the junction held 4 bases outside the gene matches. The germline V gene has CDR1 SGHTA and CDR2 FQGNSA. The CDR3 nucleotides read TGTGCCAGCAGCTTGAAGCGGGGAGGCACAGATACGCAGTATTTT. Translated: CASSLKRGGTDTQYF.

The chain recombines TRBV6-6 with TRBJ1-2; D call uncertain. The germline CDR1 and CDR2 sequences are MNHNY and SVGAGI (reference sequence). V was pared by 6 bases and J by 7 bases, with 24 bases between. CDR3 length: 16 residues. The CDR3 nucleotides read TGTGCCAGCAGCTCCGCAGTTGCCCTAACGGGTAGTGGCTACACCTTC. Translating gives CASSSAVALTGSGYTF.

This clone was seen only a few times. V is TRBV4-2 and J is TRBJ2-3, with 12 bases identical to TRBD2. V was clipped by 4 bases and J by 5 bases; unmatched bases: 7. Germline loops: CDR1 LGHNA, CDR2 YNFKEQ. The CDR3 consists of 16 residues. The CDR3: CASSRRLAGVIDTQYF. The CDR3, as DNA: TGTGCCAGCAGCCGAAGACTAGCGGGAGTGATAGATACGCAGTATTTT.

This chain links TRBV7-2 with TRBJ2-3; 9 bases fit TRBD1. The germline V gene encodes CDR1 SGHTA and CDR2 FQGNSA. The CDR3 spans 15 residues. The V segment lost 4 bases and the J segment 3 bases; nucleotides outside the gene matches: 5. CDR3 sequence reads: CASSSFGQGTDTQYF. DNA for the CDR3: TGTGCCAGCAGCTCCTTTGGACAGGGGACAGATACGCAGTATTTT.

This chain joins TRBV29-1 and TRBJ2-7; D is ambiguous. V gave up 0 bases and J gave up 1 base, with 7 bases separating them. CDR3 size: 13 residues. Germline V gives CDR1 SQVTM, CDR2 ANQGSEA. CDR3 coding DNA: TGCAGCGTTGAAGAGAACGGTTCCTACGAGCAGTACTTC. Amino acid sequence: CSVEENGSYEQYF.

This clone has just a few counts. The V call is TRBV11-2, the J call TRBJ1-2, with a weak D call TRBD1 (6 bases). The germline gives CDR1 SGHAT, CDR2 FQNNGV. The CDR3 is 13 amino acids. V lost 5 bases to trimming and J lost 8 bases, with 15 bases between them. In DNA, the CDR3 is TGTGCCAGCAGCCCCTGGGGCCAGGGGGGCTACACCTTC. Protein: CASSPWGQGGYTF.

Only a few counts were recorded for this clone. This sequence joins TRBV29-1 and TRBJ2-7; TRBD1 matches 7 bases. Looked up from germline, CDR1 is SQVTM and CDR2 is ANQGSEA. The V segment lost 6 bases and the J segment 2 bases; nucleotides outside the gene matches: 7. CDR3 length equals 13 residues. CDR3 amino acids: CSVADGTAYEQYF. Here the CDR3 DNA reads TGCAGCGTAGCAGACGGGACAGCCTACGAGCAGTACTTC.

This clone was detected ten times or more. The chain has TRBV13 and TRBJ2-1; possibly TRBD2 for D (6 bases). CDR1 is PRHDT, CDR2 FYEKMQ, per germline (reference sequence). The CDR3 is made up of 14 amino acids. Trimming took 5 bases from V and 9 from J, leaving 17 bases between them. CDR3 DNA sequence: TGTGCCAGCAGCCGGGGGAGACCTCCAACTGAGCAGTTCTTC. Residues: CASSRGRPPTEQFF.

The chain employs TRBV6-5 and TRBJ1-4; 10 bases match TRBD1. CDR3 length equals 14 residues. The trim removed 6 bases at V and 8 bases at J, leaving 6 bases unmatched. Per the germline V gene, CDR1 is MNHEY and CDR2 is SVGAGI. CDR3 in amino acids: CASRQGQGEEKLFF. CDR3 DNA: TGTGCCAGCAGGCAAGGACAGGGGGAGGAAAAACTGTTTTTT.

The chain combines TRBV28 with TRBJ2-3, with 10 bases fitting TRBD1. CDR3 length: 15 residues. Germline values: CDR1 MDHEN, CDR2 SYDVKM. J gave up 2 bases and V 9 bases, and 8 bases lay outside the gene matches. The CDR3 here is CASSGDRGFTDTQYF. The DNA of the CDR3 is TGTGCCAGTAGCGGGGACAGGGGATTCACAGATACGCAGTATTTT. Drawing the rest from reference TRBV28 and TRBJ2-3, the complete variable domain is DVKVTQSSRYLVKRTGEKVFLECVQDMDHENMFWYRQDPGLGLRLIYFSYDVKMKEKGDIPEGYSVSREKKERFSLILESASTNQTSMYLCASSGDRGFTDTQYFGPGTRLTVL.

In DNA form, the CDR3 reads TGTGCCTGGAGGGGACTGAACCCAGCCTATGGCTACACCTTC. Amino acid sequence: CAWRGLNPAYGYTF. The rearrangement uses TRBV30 and TRBJ1-2; the D gene is possibly TRBD1 (5 bases). CDR1 is GTSNPN, CDR2 SVGIG, per germline (reference sequence). V dropped 3 bases and J dropped 4 bases, with 15 bases sitting between them. This CDR3 has 14 residues.

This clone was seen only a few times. For the CDR3, the DNA is TGTGCCAGCAGCAGGAGAGAGCCGACAGATACGCAGTATTTT. Translation gives CASSRREPTDTQYF. The chain uses TRBV7-9 and TRBJ2-3; no definite D call. The CDR3 contains 14 residues. Germline CDR1 and CDR2: SEHNR and FQNEAQ (reference sequence). V was trimmed by 5 bases and J by 3 bases, leaving 12 bases between them.

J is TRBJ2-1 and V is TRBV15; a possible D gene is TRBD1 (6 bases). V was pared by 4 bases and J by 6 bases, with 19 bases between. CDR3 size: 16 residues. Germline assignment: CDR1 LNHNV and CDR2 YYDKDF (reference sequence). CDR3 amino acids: CATSKGRGLSSNEQFF. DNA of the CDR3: TGTGCCACCAGCAAAGGCAGGGGATTAAGTAGCAATGAGCAGTTCTTC.

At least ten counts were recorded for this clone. For the CDR3, the DNA is TGTGCCAGCAGCTGGGGGCCGTCCGGAGAGACCCAGTACTTC. Encoded protein: CASSWGPSGETQYF. The chain joins TRBV7-3 to TRBJ2-5; TRBD1 might be the D (6 bases). The CDR3 spans 14 residues. With 4 bases removed from V and 4 bases from J, the gap between germline ends came to 13 bases. The V gene's germline CDR1 is SGHTA and CDR2 FQGTGA.

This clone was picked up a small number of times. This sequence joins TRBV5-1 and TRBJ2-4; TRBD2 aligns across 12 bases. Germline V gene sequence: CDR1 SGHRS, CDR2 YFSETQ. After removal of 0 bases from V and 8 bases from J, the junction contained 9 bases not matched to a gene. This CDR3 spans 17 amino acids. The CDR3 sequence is CASSLVLAGGGEDIQYF. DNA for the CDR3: TGCGCCAGCAGCTTGGTTCTAGCGGGGGGGGGCGAAGACATTCAGTACTTC.

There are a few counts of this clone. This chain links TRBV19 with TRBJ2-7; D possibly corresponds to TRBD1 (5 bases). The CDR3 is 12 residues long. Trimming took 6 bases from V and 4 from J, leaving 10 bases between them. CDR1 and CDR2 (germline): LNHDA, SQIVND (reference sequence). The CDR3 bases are TGTGCCAGTAGAGGGGCAGGGTACGAGCAGTACTTC. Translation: CASRGAGYEQYF. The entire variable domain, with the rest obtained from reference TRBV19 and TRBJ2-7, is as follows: DGGITQSPKYLFRKEGQNVTLSCEQNLNHDAMYWYRQDPGQGLRLIYYSQIVNDFQKGDIAEGYSVSREKKESFPLTVTSAQKNPTAFYLCASRGAGYEQYFGPGTRLTVT.

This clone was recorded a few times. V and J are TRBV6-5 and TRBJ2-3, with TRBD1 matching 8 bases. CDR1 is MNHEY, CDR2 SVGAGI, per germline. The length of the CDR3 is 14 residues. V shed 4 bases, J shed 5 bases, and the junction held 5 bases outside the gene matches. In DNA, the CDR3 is TGTGCCAGCAGTTTCAGGGGGCTTGTAGATACGCAGTATTTT. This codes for CASSFRGLVDTQYF.